Listed below are T cell receptor beta chains from one sample, sequenced in a study of CD8 T cells in ankylosing spondylitis. TCRdb independently ran MiXCR on the 5' RACE reads; one entry per CDR3 protein. The data show some 87,000 distinct CDR3 sequences, roughly 30% seen once. The sample comprised blood, either unsorted or a sorted T cell fraction (not recorded which). Every receptor here comes from a male donor with ankylosing spondylitis or in good health (not recorded which). Each CDR3 is given with its conserved first and last residue. Fields, in order: V gene, clone size, D gene, J gene, CDR3 protein, CDR3 DNA. A D gene is named only where the DNA matches it firmly. Some rows have no size entry. The others give once, few or many, or a class for an expanded clone.

TRBV15	NA	NA	TRBJ2-3	CATSRASLGRQYF	TGTGCCACCAGCAGAGCTTCACTAGGTAGACAGTATTTT
TRBV2	NA	NA	TRBJ1-5	CASQAGNTRTAQHF	TGTGCCAGCCAGGCGGGAAACACCCGGACGGCCCAGCATTTT
TRBV6-5	many	TRBD2	TRBJ2-1	CASSWGTSHYNEQFF	TGTGCCAGCAGTTGGGGGACTAGCCACTACAATGAGCAGTTCTTC
TRBV18	NA	NA	TRBJ1-1	CASSPNGGGTEAFF	TGTGCCAGCTCACCAAATGGAGGGGGCACTGAAGCTTTCTTT
TRBV5-1	NA	NA	TRBJ2-1	CASSSEGLSYNEQFF	TGCGCCAGCAGCTCAGAAGGCCTGTCCTACAATGAGCAGTTCTTC
TRBV5-1	few	NA	TRBJ2-2	CASSSEDTGELFF	TGCGCCAGCAGCTCGGAGGACACCGGGGAGCTGTTTTTT
TRBV20-1	NA	TRBD1	TRBJ1-1	CSARDGTAQAWDSEAFF	TGCAGTGCTAGGGATGGGACAGCACAGGCTTGGGACTCTGAAGCTTTCTTT
TRBV5-6	few	NA	TRBJ1-4	CASSFGATNEKLFF	TGTGCCAGCAGCTTTGGAGCAACTAATGAAAAACTGTTTTTT
TRBV29-1	NA	TRBD1	TRBJ2-7	CSVHEYDPGQGTYEQYF	TGCAGCGTTCACGAATATGACCCAGGACAGGGGACCTACGAGCAGTACTTC
TRBV7-2	few	NA	TRBJ2-5	CASSTEIVATQYF	TGTGCCAGCAGCACGGAGATAGTAGCGACCCAGTACTTC
TRBV5-1	NA	TRBD1	TRBJ1-2	CASRPRQGVNYGYTF	TGCGCCAGCAGGCCTAGACAGGGAGTCAACTATGGCTACACCTTC
TRBV29-1	few	TRBD1	TRBJ1-1	CSVEDRLGVEAFF	TGCAGCGTCGAGGACAGGCTGGGAGTTGAAGCTTTCTTT
TRBV7-2	NA	NA	TRBJ2-1	CASSLQQGWDEQFF	TGTGCCAGCAGCCTACAACAGGGATGGGATGAGCAGTTCTTC
TRBV28	few	NA	TRBJ2-3	CASSLRGVGRRSTDTQYF	TGTGCCAGCAGTTTAAGGGGGGTTGGCAGAAGGAGCACAGATACGCAGTATTTT
TRBV3-1	NA	TRBD2	TRBJ2-3	CASSNGLAAEAITDTQYF	TGTGCCAGCAGCAACGGACTAGCGGCCGAAGCAATCACAGATACGCAGTATTTT
TRBV7-8	NA	NA	TRBJ2-1	CASSSGRTSSYNEQFF	TGTGCCAGCAGCTCGGGACGGACCAGCTCCTACAATGAGCAGTTCTTC
TRBV12-3/TRBV12-4	few	NA	TRBJ1-2	CASSLIAPSSYGYTF	TGTGCCAGCAGTTTGATCGCACCTAGCAGCTATGGCTACACCTTC
TRBV5-1	many	NA	TRBJ1-5	CASSTGQNNQPQHF	TGCGCCAGCAGCACAGGACAGAACAATCAGCCCCAGCATTTT
TRBV12-3/TRBV12-4	NA	NA	TRBJ1-3	CAGGTRRNTIYF	TGTGCCGGAGGGACAAGACGAAACACCATATATTTT
TRBV20-1	few	NA	TRBJ2-1	CCARDRGDSSYNEQFF	TGCTGTGCTAGAGATAGGGGGGATAGCTCCTACAATGAGCAGTTCTTC
TRBV29-1	many	TRBD2	TRBJ2-5	CSVRTSGGQETQYF	TGCAGCGTGAGGACTAGCGGGGGACAAGAGACCCAGTACTTC
TRBV5-1	NA	TRBD1	TRBJ2-2	CASSLTGGTGELFF	TGCGCCAGCAGCCTGACAGGGGGCACCGGGGAGCTGTTTTTT
TRBV7-6	few	NA	TRBJ2-2	CASSVDPDRPNTGELFF	TGTGCCAGCAGCGTAGACCCCGACAGGCCGAACACCGGGGAGCTGTTTTTT
TRBV5-5	NA	NA	TRBJ1-4	CASSFLPSNEKLFF	TGTGCCAGCAGCTTTCTCCCGTCGAATGAAAAACTGTTTTTT
TRBV11-2	few	TRBD1	TRBJ2-7	CASSPGTGGMSVYEQYF	TGTGCCAGCAGTCCCGGGACAGGGGGCATGTCAGTCTACGAGCAGTACTTC
TRBV12-3/TRBV12-4	few	NA	TRBJ1-2	CASSLFVGQGYTF	TGTGCCAGCAGTTTATTCGTGGGGCAAGGCTACACCTTC
TRBV15	few	NA	TRBJ2-5	CATRLFQETQYF	TGTGCCACCCGACTGTTCCAAGAGACCCAGTACTTC
TRBV20-1	NA	NA	TRBJ2-2	CSAIQRGFGELFF	TGCAGTGCTATTCAAAGGGGTTTCGGGGAGCTGTTTTTT
TRBV20-1	few	NA	TRBJ1-4	CSATRQATNEKLFF	TGCAGTGCAACCCGACAGGCAACTAATGAAAAACTGTTTTTT
TRBV6-5	few	NA	TRBJ1-4	CASSYSGRAGEKLFF	TGTGCCAGCAGTTACTCGGGCAGGGCGGGGGAAAAACTGTTTTTT
TRBV7-2	few	TRBD1	TRBJ1-5	CASSSIGGGGQPQHF	TGTGCCAGCAGCTCCATAGGGGGCGGCGGACAGCCCCAGCATTTT
TRBV7-9	few	NA	TRBJ2-7	CASSLAGSGKTYEQYF	TGTGCCAGCAGCTTAGCAGGGTCAGGCAAAACCTACGAGCAGTACTTC
TRBV6-1	NA	NA	TRBJ2-5	CASSEARVTQYF	TGTGCCAGCAGTGAAGCGAGGGTGACCCAGTACTTC
TRBV3-1	few	TRBD1	TRBJ1-2	CASSQWDRAPYGYTF	TGTGCCAGCAGCCAGTGGGACAGGGCCCCCTATGGCTACACCTTC
TRBV5-1	NA	NA	TRBJ2-1	CASGSNAGNEQFF	TGCGCCAGCGGCTCCAATGCCGGAAATGAGCAGTTCTTC
TRBV29-1	NA	TRBD1	TRBJ2-7	CSGGTGGGYEQYF	TGCAGCGGAGGGACAGGGGGCGGCTACGAGCAGTACTTC
TRBV7-9	NA	NA	TRBJ1-4	CASSLVGRGGEKLFF	TGTGCCAGCAGCTTAGTCGGCAGGGGAGGTGAAAAACTGTTTTTT
TRBV11-2	NA	NA	TRBJ2-2	CASSERGVYHRDTGELFF	TGTGCCAGCAGCGAGAGAGGGGTTTACCACCGCGACACCGGGGAGCTGTTTTTT
TRBV30	NA	NA	TRBJ2-7	CAWRDAYEQYF	TGTGCCTGGAGGGACGCCTACGAGCAGTACTTC
TRBV20-1	NA	NA	TRBJ1-1	CSAIITGSTEAFF	TGCAGTGCTATCATTACAGGGAGCACTGAAGCTTTCTTT
TRBV7-2	NA	NA	TRBJ2-1	CASKRPGGEQFF	TGTGCCAGCAAACGCCCTGGGGGGGAGCAGTTCTTC
TRBV20-1	few	TRBD2	TRBJ2-3	CSAREGGTSRHTQYF	TGCAGTGCTAGAGAAGGAGGGACTAGCCGACATACGCAGTATTTT
TRBV5-1	few	TRBD1	TRBJ2-3	CASSISGTGGTDTQYF	TGCGCCAGCAGCATCTCCGGGACAGGGGGCACAGATACGCAGTATTTT
TRBV20-1	few	TRBD1	TRBJ2-7	CSARTGQVDSEQYF	TGCAGTGCTAGAACAGGACAGGTGGATAGCGAGCAGTACTTC
TRBV20-1	NA	NA	TRBJ2-5	CSARPLATGQETQYF	TGCAGTGCTAGACCTTTGGCGACAGGCCAAGAGACCCAGTACTTC
TRBV4-1	NA	NA	TRBJ2-3	CASSQDSVAVNTQYF	TGCGCCAGCAGCCAAGATTCGGTAGCAGTAAATACGCAGTATTTT
TRBV5-1	few	TRBD1	TRBJ2-7	CASNRQGRNEQYF	TGCGCCAGCAACCGACAGGGGAGGAACGAGCAGTACTTC
TRBV5-1	many	TRBD1	TRBJ2-7	CASSLAGTDTEQYF	TGCGCCAGCAGCTTGGCCGGGACAGACACGGAGCAGTACTTC
TRBV20-1	NA	TRBD2	TRBJ2-3	CSACTRGGADTQYF	TGCAGTGCCTGCACGCGGGGGGGCGCAGATACGCAGTATTTT
TRBV24-1	many	NA	TRBJ2-3	CATGSRYTDTQYF	TGTGCCACCGGGAGCCGTTACACAGATACGCAGTATTTT
TRBV12-3/TRBV12-4	NA	NA	TRBJ1-3	CASSQGGSGNTIYF	TGTGCCAGCAGTCAAGGGGGTTCAGGAAACACCATATATTTT
TRBV4-2	few	NA	TRBJ2-7	CASSQDQEQAYEQYF	TGTGCCAGCAGCCAAGATCAGGAACAGGCCTACGAGCAGTACTTC
TRBV3-1	NA	NA	TRBJ2-3	CASSRTSNTDTQYF	TGTGCCAGCAGCCGGACTTCCAACACAGATACGCAGTATTTT
TRBV27	few	NA	TRBJ2-6	CASSLLLSGANVLTF	TGTGCCAGCAGTTTATTGTTGTCTGGGGCCAACGTCCTGACTTTC
TRBV5-5	NA	NA	TRBJ1-1	CASSLSVNTEAFF	TGTGCCAGCAGCTTATCCGTGAACACTGAAGCTTTCTTT
TRBV7-2	NA	NA	TRBJ2-1	CASSGFSGYNEQFF	TGTGCCAGCAGCGGGTTTAGCGGCTACAATGAGCAGTTCTTC
TRBV15	few	NA	TRBJ1-5	CATRDPRGRSNQPQHF	TGTGCCACCAGAGACCCACGGGGTCGGAGCAATCAGCCCCAGCATTTT
TRBV15	NA	NA	TRBJ1-3	CATSGRPGPLSGNTIYF	TGTGCCACCAGCGGGCGACCGGGACCCTTATCCGGAAACACCATATATTTT
TRBV20-1	NA	TRBD1	TRBJ1-5	CSAGQGGMFHSNQPQHF	TGCAGTGCTGGACAGGGCGGGATGTTCCATAGCAATCAGCCCCAGCATTTT